These T cell receptor beta chains were read from a single sample in a study of T-cell reconstitution after alpha-beta-depleted transplantation in children. TCRdb re-analysed the PCR reads in MiXCR, keeping a single row per CDR3 protein. The table lists under 750,000 distinct CDR3 sequences, about 21% of them singletons. This sample comprised PBMCs, mostly from graft donor cells, obtained 360 days after TCRalphabeta/CD19-depleted stem cell transplant. The receptors originated from a boy under two years old who had a stem cell transplant for acute myeloid leukemia, so the T cells may come from the graft donor. Each CDR3 is given with its conserved first and last residue. The D gene is left open where the match is weak. Size is stated for part of the rows, as once, few or many counts, or as a class when the clone is expanded.

TRBV2,TRBJ1-5,-,TRBD1,TGTGCCAGCAGCCCAACCGGGACAGGGGTGAGGGGCAATCAGCCCCAGCATTTT,CASSPTGTGVRGNQPQHF
TRBV6-5,TRBJ1-4,few,TRBD1,TGTGCCAGCAGCTATGGGACAGCCGCTAATGAAAAACTGTTTTTT,CASSYGTAANEKLFF
TRBV7-9,TRBJ2-5,-,-,TGTGCCAGCAGCTACCCTAGCAGAGAGACCCAGTACTTC,CASSYPSRETQYF
TRBV5-1,TRBJ2-1,many,-,TGCGCCAGCAGCTTGGTGGTCGACAATGAGCAGTTCTTC,CASSLVVDNEQFF
TRBV10-3,TRBJ2-5,-,-,TGTGCCATCAGTGAGCCTCTGAAGGGGGCCCAGTACTTC,CAISEPLKGAQYF
TRBV20-1,TRBJ2-1,many,-,TGCAGTGCGACCATCCGGGACACCTACAATGAGCAGTTCTTC,CSATIRDTYNEQFF
TRBV30,TRBJ2-1,-,TRBD1,TGTGCCTGGATCCGGGACAGGGGGCACAATGAGCAGTTCTTC,CAWIRDRGHNEQFF
TRBV29-1,TRBJ2-1,-,TRBD1,TGCAGCGTTGGAGGGACAGGGGTTTACAATGAGCAGTTCTTC,CSVGGTGVYNEQFF
TRBV28,TRBJ2-3,many,-,TGTGCCAGCAGCCCCACGGACAGACTGTACACAGATACGCAGTATTTT,CASSPTDRLYTDTQYF
TRBV20-1,TRBJ2-2,few,TRBD2,TGCAGTGCTCCTGGGGGGGTCGTAAACACCGGGGAGCTGTTTTTT,CSAPGGVVNTGELFF
TRBV6-1,TRBJ2-4,-,-,TGTGCCAGCAGAGTTCCGGCCAAAAACATTCAGTACTTC,CASRVPAKNIQYF
TRBV20-1,TRBJ2-3,-,-,TGCAGTGCGGGCCGGGATGGGACAGATACGCAGTATTTT,CSAGRDGTDTQYF
TRBV18,TRBJ2-7,-,-,TGTGCCAGCTCACCGGGGCCAGGGGACTACGAGCAGTACTTC,CASSPGPGDYEQYF
TRBV12-3/TRBV12-4,TRBJ2-7,few,TRBD1,TGTGCCAGCAGTATTAGGACAGGGGTACTGGGCGAGCAGTACTTC,CASSIRTGVLGEQYF
TRBV10-3,TRBJ1-2,-,-,TGTGCCATCAGTGAGTCCCCGGGGCAAGGCTACACCTTC,CAISESPGQGYTF